This paragraph covers one TCR beta chain sequence. What it recognizes is unknown. The researchers obtained blood RNA from unsorted whole blood and also extracted germline DNA. The researchers drew roughly 3.9 milliliters of peripheral blood before surgery. With V trimmed by 1 base and J by 2 bases, 7 bases remained unmatched. CDR1 and CDR2 from the germline V gene are SGHVS and FQNEAQ. This CDR3 has 16 amino acids. TCR beta cDNA was made from 450 to 550 ng total RNA with a constant-region primer. Three nested multiplex PCR rounds, a slightly modified ARM-PCR, produced the libraries for TCR beta. Each of the first two PCR rounds ran approximately 11 cycles with TRBV1-TRBV30 forward and C-beta reverse primers. TCRdb used MiXCR to reprocess the multiplex PCR reads, holding one entry per CDR3 protein. The data show almost 200,000 distinct CDR3 sequences, around three fifths seen once. The data originate from a study of tumor-infiltrating lymphocytes in primary liver carcinoma. As for the study in general: Every patient in the cohort had a primary liver carcinoma. That carcinoma was treated by surgical resection. Staging placed the tumors at T1-T3 N0M0, and they measured about 4 to 11 cm across. Findings and limits, study-wide: Tumor samples exhibited a significantly greater top-250-clone fraction than blood samples (p = 0.039).

The clonotype originates from a woman between 55 and 75 years old with primary liver carcinoma and hepatitis B virus infection. The chain joins TRBV7-8 to TRBJ2-7; 8 nucleotides align to TRBD2. Sequencing was performed on peripheral blood. DNA of the CDR3: TGTGCCAGCAGCTTAGAGAGGACGGGAGGGGCCTACGAGCAGTACTTC. Translating it yields CASSLERTGGAYEQYF.